The 21 T cell receptor beta chains in this list originate from one sample, sequenced in a study of shared T cell receptors in the human thymus. Assay: immunoSEQ multiplex PCR; the TCRdb copy retains only in-frame clones and omits some. The data hold 500,000 to 750,000 clones, with around 89% observed a single time. These data are also associated with another study on human thymus T cells.

The material sequenced was thymocytes. These receptors originate from a boy younger than two with a congenital heart defect.

This chain connects TRBV5-1 to TRBJ2-1, with TRBD2 matching over 16 bases. The V and J ends lost 4 bases and 9 bases, in that order; junction bases with no gene match: 10. The germline gives CDR1 SGHRS, CDR2 YFSETQ. This CDR3 is 17 amino acids long. The CDR3: CASSQGTSGRGFGEQFF. Written as DNA, the CDR3 is TGCGCCAGCAGCCAAGGGACTAGCGGGAGGGGGTTTGGTGAGCAGTTCTTC. Based on the CDR3 plus reference TRBV5-1 and TRBJ2-1, the full variable domain is KAGVTQTPRYLIKTRGQQVTLSCSPISGHRSVSWYQQTPGQGLQFLFEYFSETQRNKGNFPGRFSGRQFSNSRSEMNVSTLELGDSALYLCASSQGTSGRGFGEQFFGPGTRLTVL.

This chain uses TRBV10-1 with TRBJ2-6; 8 nucleotides line up with TRBD1. The V gene end was trimmed by 0 bases and the J gene end by 2 bases; junction bases not matched to a gene: 0. CDR1 WNHNN and CDR2 SYGVQD come from the germline V gene (reference sequence). This CDR3 is 16 amino acids long. The CDR3 loop is CASSESTGAGANVLTF. CDR3 in DNA: TGCGCCAGCAGTGAGTCGACAGGGGCTGGGGCCAACGTCCTGACTTTC.

The chain uses TRBV7-2 and TRBJ2-2; D possibly corresponds to TRBD1 (5 bases). Germline loops: CDR1 SGHTA, CDR2 FQGNSA. CDR3 length: 14 amino acids. The ends were cut back, 2 bases at V and 3 bases at J, with 7 bases in the middle. The CDR3 DNA reads as TGTGCCAGCAGCTTATTCAGGGACACCGGGGAGCTGTTTTTT. This gives the protein CASSLFRDTGELFF.

The chain combines TRBV10-3 with TRBJ1-2; TRBD1 aligns across 8 bases. The V gene end was trimmed by 2 bases and the J gene end by 7 bases; junction bases not matched to a gene: 6. CDR3 size: 14 residues. Germline-derived CDR1 and CDR2 are ENHRY and SYGVKD. CDR3 DNA sequence: TGTGCCATCAGTGAGGCCCGGGGGACAGGTGGCTACACCTTC. It specifies CAISEARGTGGYTF.

In regard to this clone: This same CDR3 is encoded by further DNA sequences in the sample. The rearrangement uses TRBV12-5 and TRBJ2-7; no reliable D call. Germline V gene lookup returns CDR1 LGHNT and CDR2 FRNRAP. The CDR3 sequence is 12 residues long. V gave up 0 bases and J gave up 3 bases, with 3 bases separating them. The CDR3 spells CASGLVHYEQYF. As DNA, the CDR3 is TGTGCTAGTGGTTTGGTCCACTACGAGCAGTACTTC.

The gene calls are TRBV6-1 and TRBJ2-7; TRBD1 might be the D (6 bases). The V end lost 6 bases, the J end lost 9 bases, and 15 bases lay between the germline ends. This CDR3 is 12 amino acids long. Germline lookup yields CDR1 MNHNS and CDR2 SASEGT. Here the CDR3 reads CASRVPGERQYF. CDR3 nucleotide sequence: TGTGCCAGCAGGGTCCCAGGGGAAAGGCAGTACTTC.

A single count supports this clone. V usage is TRBV27 and J usage is TRBJ1-5; D remains ambiguous. The CDR3 consists of 14 residues. Germline V gene data show CDR1 as MNHEY and CDR2 as SMNVEV (reference sequence). V lost 1 base and J 6 bases, leaving 10 bases between the germline ends. This CDR3 is CASSLFLGSQPQHF. Written as DNA, the CDR3 is TGTGCCAGCAGTTTATTTCTGGGGAGTCAGCCCCAGCATTTT.

This chain uses TRBV4-1 with TRBJ2-3; 15 bases fit TRBD2. The CDR3 covers 14 residues. The germline V gene encodes CDR1 MGHRA and CDR2 YSYEKL. V was pared by 4 bases and J by 9 bases, with 2 bases of the junction left unmatched. The CDR3 DNA follows: TGCGCCAGCAGCCGGGGACTAGCGGGGGGAACGCAGTATTTT. Its translation is CASSRGLAGGTQYF.

The gene calls are TRBV27 and TRBJ2-7; TRBD2 matches 7 bases. Germline V lookup: CDR1 MNHEY, CDR2 SMNVEV (reference sequence). The CDR3 has 14 residues. J lost 5 bases, V lost 7 bases, and 11 bases had no gene match. CDR3 in DNA: TGTGCCAGCACCCCTGAGGGGAGGGCCCACGAGCAGTACTTC. It yields the protein CASTPEGRAHEQYF.

This chain connects TRBV12-5 to TRBJ2-7, with 7 positions matching TRBD2. The CDR3 is made up of 17 amino acids. V trimming: 3 bases; J trimming: 1 base; junction bases outside the gene matches: 12. Germline V gene lookup returns CDR1 LGHNT and CDR2 FRNRAP. The CDR3 DNA is TGTGCTAGTGGTTTTTCCGCGGGGGAGGCTCCTTCCTACGAGCAGTACTTC. Its translation: CASGFSAGEAPSYEQYF.

The J gene is TRBJ2-2, the V gene TRBV4-3; D uncertain. Germline loops: CDR1 LGHNA, CDR2 YSLEER. V was pared by 5 bases and J by 6 bases, with 4 bases between. The CDR3 has 11 residues. CDR3 amino acids: CASSLSGELFF. CDR3 in DNA: TGCGCCAGCAGCTTATCCGGGGAGCTGTTTTTT.

This clone came up a few times. The chain links TRBV7-2 to TRBJ1-1; D possibly corresponds to TRBD1 (5 bases). Germline values: CDR1 SGHTA, CDR2 FQGNSA. Trimming shortened V by 1 base and J by 8 bases, and 5 bases separated the two germline ends. The CDR3 sequence is 11 residues long. CDR3 coding DNA: TGTGCCAGCAGCTTAGGACAGGAAGCTTTCTTT. It codes for CASSLGQEAFF.

V usage is TRBV27 and J usage is TRBJ2-1; possible D gene TRBD2, 5 bases. Germline V gives CDR1 MNHEY, CDR2 SMNVEV (reference sequence). The CDR3 is 17 amino acids. Trimming cost V 4 bases and J 7 bases, with 23 bases left between them. This chain's CDR3 is CASSSQGDGNLNNEQFF. As DNA, the CDR3 is TGTGCCAGCAGTTCTCAAGGAGACGGGAACCTTAATAATGAGCAGTTCTTC.

The chain is built from TRBV7-9 and TRBJ2-7; D is perhaps TRBD1 (6 bases). Germline V lookup: CDR1 SEHNR, CDR2 FQNEAQ (reference sequence). V was clipped by 1 base and J by 3 bases, with 13 bases between them. The CDR3 runs to 15 residues. The DNA for the CDR3 is TGTGCCAGCAGCTTAGGAAAGACAGGTAGCTACGAGCAGTACTTC. Amino acids: CASSLGKTGSYEQYF.

The chain is built from TRBV6-5 and TRBJ2-7; 13 bases align to TRBD2. In germline, CDR1 is MNHEY, CDR2 SVGAGI. The CDR3 is made up of 16 amino acids. J was trimmed by 12 bases and V by 0 bases; bases with no gene match: 11. The CDR3 DNA sequence: TGTGCCAGCAGTTACTCAACGGGGACTAGCGGGGTGCGTCGGTACTTC. Its protein product is CASSYSTGTSGVRRYF.

The chain joins TRBV15 to TRBJ1-5; 7 nucleotides line up with TRBD1. The CDR3 covers 14 residues. Germline CDR1 is LNHNV and CDR2 is YYDKDF (reference sequence). J lost 3 bases, V lost 3 bases, and 2 bases had no gene match. The CDR3 loop reads CATSSQGDNQPQHF. CDR3 in DNA: TGTGCCACCAGCAGCCAGGGGGACAATCAGCCCCAGCATTTT.

In DNA, the CDR3 is TGTGCCAGCAGTGTCAGACTAGACCCAGATACGCAGTATTTT. Protein sequence: CASSVRLDPDTQYF. The chain links TRBV25-1 to TRBJ2-3; tentative D call: TRBD2 (6 bases). V lost 4 bases to trimming and J lost 4 bases, with 12 bases between them. The CDR3 runs to 14 residues. Germline V lookup: CDR1 MGHDK, CDR2 SYGVNS.

The CDR3 reads CASSYRGSTEAFF. For the CDR3, the DNA is TGTGCCAGCAGTTATCGGGGATCCACTGAAGCTTTCTTT. The gene calls are TRBV27 and TRBJ1-1; D unresolved. This CDR3 spans 13 amino acids. The ends were cut back, 4 bases at V and 4 bases at J, with 10 bases in the middle. Germline V gives CDR1 MNHEY, CDR2 SMNVEV (reference sequence).

J is TRBJ1-1 and V is TRBV7-9, with D possibly matching TRBD1 (5 bases). CDR1 is SEHNR and CDR2 is FQNEAQ in the germline V gene (reference sequence). This CDR3 has 18 amino acids. V lost 8 bases, J lost 1 base, and 26 bases lay in between. The CDR3 DNA sequence: TGTGCCAGCCGGACCCCCCAACCCAGGGCCCATGGGAACACTGAAGCTTTCTTT. This gives the protein CASRTPQPRAHGNTEAFF.

The genes are TRBV5-1 and TRBJ1-1; a possible D gene is TRBD1 (5 bases). Germline lookup yields CDR1 SGHRS and CDR2 YFSETQ. V was cut by 1 base and J by 5 bases, with 12 bases left in between. The CDR3 contains 14 residues. CDR3 coding DNA: TGCGCCAGCAGCTTGTCAGGTGGGGGGACTGAAGCTTTCTTT. It specifies CASSLSGGGTEAFF.

V usage is TRBV11-3 and J usage is TRBJ2-1; D gene unclear. Per germline, CDR1 SGHNT and CDR2 YENEEA. The length of the CDR3 is 13 residues. V was clipped by 5 bases and J by 9 bases, with 14 bases between them. The chain's CDR3 is CASSLVFCGEQFF. Written as DNA, the CDR3 is TGTGCCAGCAGCCTCGTGTTTTGCGGTGAGCAGTTCTTC.